Below, one T cell receptor beta chain is given with its context. This clone was detected once. Its antigen is unknown. Qualities for individual bases were not recorded, and no much larger clone is one base off. The data originate from a study of T cell responses to AZD1222 COVID-19 vaccine (dated by TCRdb to the early 2020s). With regard to the full study: Because spike-specific TCR depth and breadth did not differ between the two schedules, AZD1222 recipients who got a second dose at roughly 4 weeks were pooled with those who got a second dose at roughly 12 weeks. A total of 233 trial participants underwent TCR sequencing, of whom about 210 had received two doses of AZD1222 and some 26 had received two doses of the MenACWY control vaccine. Trial participants were enrolled by age into 18-55, 56-69 and 70-plus year subgroups, with roughly 160, 29 and 62 TCR-sequenced participants respectively. General conclusions and limits of the study: Participants were mostly white British and included more females than males, and it was suggested by the authors that clonal diversity may have been underestimated. Conclusions about previously exposed vaccinees are limited because only six or seven AZD1222 recipients were SARS-CoV-2 seropositive at baseline. CD4 TCRs associated with the vaccine covered the entire spike protein, and the dominant responses were in regions 160-218 and 743-854. A significant rise in spike-specific TCR breadth and depth was observed after two AZD1222 doses relative to day 0 and relative to MenACWY recipients. The 56-69-year group was small, and its depth increase did not reach significance, likely because of low power. Nearly half of unique spike-specific TCRs reportedly recognized epitopes outside regions mutated in the B.1.351 and B.1.1.7 variants. Because no day 14 peak-response samples were available, repertoires were characterized only after the peak T cell response.

CDR1 KGHSH and CDR2 LQKENI were looked up in the germline V gene. V loses 3 bases of germline sequence and J loses 0 bases, and the interval between the two ends is 11 bases. Reading from cysteine to phenylalanine, the CDR3 counts 15 amino acids. Just CDR3 DNA is preserved here, 45 bases in frame from base 1. The intended sense of this specimen's time point label: baseline before first vaccination. Samples from vaccinated people were obtained from the UK trials COV001 and COV002, which included a single-blind randomized controlled phase 2/3 trial of AZD1222 (ChAdOx1 nCoV-19) in healthy adults. For TCRbeta chain sequencing, PBMC samples were collected from trial participants at day 0 and at day 28 after the second dose. The CDR3 regions of human TCRbeta chains were subjected to immunosequencing. Regarding the original processing steps: Repertoire TCRs were matched against a reference library of SARS-CoV-2-specific TCRs generated with the MIRA antigen-specificity platform. Breadth meant the fraction of unique TCRs that were SARS-CoV-2-associated, whereas depth meant the fraction of total T cells that were SARS-CoV-2-associated. Using the MIRA data, every spike-specific TCR was mapped to the spike region that the TCR reacted to and assigned to either a CD4 or a CD8 class. Log10-transformed breadth and depth values were compared by one-way ANOVA with Sidak's multiple comparisons tests. In its TCRdb copy, this immuneACCESS table keeps in-frame sequences only and misses some clones. Where compared with another copy, unresolved V genes explain less than half of these, and the others have no known cause. V, J and clone size reflect that table, while D and trimming were determined from the DNA. Recorded for this sample are some 130,000 clones; 88% of them occurred a single time. The ten largest clonotypes hold approximately 8% of the sample.

The specimen was peripheral blood, collected on day 0 of AZD1222 vaccination. The sequence was collected from an adult in good health. This chain joins TRBV18 to TRBJ1-1, and the D gene may be TRBD1, 5 bases matching. CDR3 sequence: CASSPQGGMNTEAFF. The DNA sequence is given as TGTGCCAGCTCACCCCAGGGCGGGATGAACACTGAAGCTTTCTTT.